The sequence of this TCR beta chain was determined in a study of long-term antiretroviral therapy in people with HIV. The immunoSEQ assay was v3.0, run at survey level. The data were produced by immunoSEQ multiplex PCR, yet TCRdb's version contains in-frame clones alone and is incomplete. The data show some 48,000 clones, around 84% seen once. The V and J ends lost 2 bases and 2 bases respectively, with 8 bases between them. The CDR3 spans 14 residues. In germline, CDR1 is MNHEY, CDR2 SVGAGI. The material was unsorted PBMCs, obtained 0.8 years after starting antiretroviral therapy. This chain uses TRBV6-5 with TRBJ2-3; tentative D call: TRBD2 (5 bases). The clonotype comes from a woman younger than 35 with HIV. The CDR3: CASSYGLFTDTQYF. The CDR3 region has the DNA TGTGCCAGCAGTTACGGACTGTTCACAGATACGCAGTATTTT.